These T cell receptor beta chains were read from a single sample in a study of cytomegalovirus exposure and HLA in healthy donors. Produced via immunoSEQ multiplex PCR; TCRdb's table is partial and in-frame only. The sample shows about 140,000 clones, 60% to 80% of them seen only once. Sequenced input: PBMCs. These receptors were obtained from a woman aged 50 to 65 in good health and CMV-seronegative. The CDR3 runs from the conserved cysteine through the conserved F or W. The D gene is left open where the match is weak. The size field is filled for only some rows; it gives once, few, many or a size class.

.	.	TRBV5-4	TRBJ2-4	TGTGCCAGCAGCTCCAGGGCGGCCAAAAACATTCAGTACTTC	CASSSRAAKNIQYF
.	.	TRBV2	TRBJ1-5	TGTGCCAGCAAACTAGGGAGACAGGGCAATCAGCCCCAGCATTTT	CASKLGRQGNQPQHF
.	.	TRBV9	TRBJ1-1	TGTGCCAGCAGCCACCAGCAGGGGAACACTGAAGCTTTCTTT	CASSHQQGNTEAFF
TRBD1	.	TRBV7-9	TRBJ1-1	TGTGCCAGCAGCATTAGCGACAGGGGGAGTACTGAAGCTTTCTTT	CASSISDRGSTEAFF
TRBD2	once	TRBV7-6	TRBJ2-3	TGTGCCAGCAGCCAGACTAGCGGGGGGTTCCGCGATACGCAGTATTTT	CASSQTSGGFRDTQYF
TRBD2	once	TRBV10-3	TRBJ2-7	TGTGCCATCAGTGAGGGGGAGGGGAGGCCCTACGAGCAGTACTTC	CAISEGEGRPYEQYF
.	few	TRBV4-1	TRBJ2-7	TGCGCCAGCAGCCAAGACGGTATCTCCTACGAGCAGTACTTC	CASSQDGISYEQYF
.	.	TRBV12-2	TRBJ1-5	TGTGCAAGTCGCTTACCACCCCGCTATAGCAATCAGCCCCAGCATTTT	CASRLPPRYSNQPQHF
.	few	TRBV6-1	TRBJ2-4	TGTGCCAGCAGTGAATACAGGGGACTCAAAAACATTCAGTACTTC	CASSEYRGLKNIQYF
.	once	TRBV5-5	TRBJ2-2	TGTGCCAGCAGCCTCATGGAGGGTTGGACCGGGGAGCTGTTTTTT	CASSLMEGWTGELFF
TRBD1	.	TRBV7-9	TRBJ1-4	TGTGCCAGCAGCCGAACGCGACAGGGGAGTGCAACTAATGAAAAACTGTTTTTT	CASSRTRQGSATNEKLFF
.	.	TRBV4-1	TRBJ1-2	TGCGCCAGCAGCTTTCACCCGCGGGTCAGAGTCGACTATGGCTACACCTTC	CASSFHPRVRVDYGYTF
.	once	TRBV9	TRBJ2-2	TGTGCCAGCAGTATATTTTCAGGGGCCGGGGAGCTGTTTTTT	CASSIFSGAGELFF
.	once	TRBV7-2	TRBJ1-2	TGTGCCAGCAGCTTAGGTGTAAGCCGAGGCCATGGCTACACCTTC	CASSLGVSRGHGYTF
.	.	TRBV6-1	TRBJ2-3	TGTGCCAGCAGGGGGGAGGGGGGCCGCACAGATACGCAGTATTTT	CASRGEGGRTDTQYF
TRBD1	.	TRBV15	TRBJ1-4	TGTGCCACCAGCCCTCGACAGGGGAGGGGTGAAAAACTGTTTTTT	CATSPRQGRGEKLFF
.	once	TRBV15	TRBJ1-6	TGTGCCACCAGTAAGACGGCGGGAAATTCACCCCTCCACTTT	CATSKTAGNSPLHF
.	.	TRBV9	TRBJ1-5	TGTGCCAGCAGCGTAGGCGTTAGCAATCAGCCCCAGCATTTT	CASSVGVSNQPQHF
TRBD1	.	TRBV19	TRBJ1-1	TGTGCCAGTAGTATAGGGACAGGGAACACTGAAGCTTTCTTT	CASSIGTGNTEAFF
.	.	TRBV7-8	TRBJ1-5	TGTGCCAGCAGCTCCCTTCGCGATCAGCCCCAGCATTTT	CASSSLRDQPQHF
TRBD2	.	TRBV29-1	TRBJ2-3	TGCAGCGGACGAGGACTAGCGGACACAGATACGCAGTATTTT	CSGRGLADTDTQYF
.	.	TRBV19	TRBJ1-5	TGTGCCAGTAGTATCCAGGGAGGAAATCAGCCCCAGCATTTT	CASSIQGGNQPQHF
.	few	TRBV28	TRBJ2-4	TGTGCCAGCAGACCGCTAGCCGGAGCCAAAAACATTCAGTACTTC	CASRPLAGAKNIQYF
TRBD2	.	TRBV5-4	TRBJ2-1	TGTGCCAGCAGCTTGGGTAGCGGGGGGGCTTACGCTGAGCAGTTCTTC	CASSLGSGGAYAEQFF
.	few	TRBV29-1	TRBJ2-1	TGCAGCGTTGACGGGGGACCCTACAATGAGCAGTTCTTC	CSVDGGPYNEQFF
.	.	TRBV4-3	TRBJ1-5	TGCGCCAGCAGCCCGTCTCTACTCGGGGAGCCCCAGCATTTT	CASSPSLLGEPQHF
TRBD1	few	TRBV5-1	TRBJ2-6	TGCGCCAGCAGCAACCGGGACAGAGGCTCTGGGGCCAACGTCCTGACTTTC	CASSNRDRGSGANVLTF
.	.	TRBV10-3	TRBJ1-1	TGTGCCATCAGTGATGGACTCCCGAACACTGAAGCTTTCTTT	CAISDGLPNTEAFF
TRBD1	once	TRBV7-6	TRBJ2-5	TGTGCCAGCAGCCGATGGGGACAGGTCCAAGAGACCCAGTACTTC	CASSRWGQVQETQYF
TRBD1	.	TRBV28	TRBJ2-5	TGTGCCAGCAGTTCCCCGGGACAGGCCAAAGAGACCCAGTACTTC	CASSSPGQAKETQYF
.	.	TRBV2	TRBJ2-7	TGTGCCAGCATATATCAGGGGGGCGGCGAGCAGTACTTC	CASIYQGGGEQYF
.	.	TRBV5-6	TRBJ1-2	TGTGCCAGCAGCTTGGACGGTTTCAGGGGAAGGGCCTATGGCTACACCTTC	CASSLDGFRGRAYGYTF
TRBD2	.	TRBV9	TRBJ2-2	TGTGCCAGCAGCTTACTAGCGGGGGGGCCCCGCACCGGGGAGCTGTTTTTT	CASSLLAGGPRTGELFF
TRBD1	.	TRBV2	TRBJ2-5	TGTGCCAGCTTTAGGGGGCTGGGAGAGACCCAGTACTTC	CASFRGLGETQYF
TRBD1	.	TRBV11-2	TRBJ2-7	TGTGCCAGCAGCTTAGGAAGGGACAGCGATACCTACGAGCAGTACTTC	CASSLGRDSDTYEQYF
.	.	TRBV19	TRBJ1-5	TGTGCCAGTAGTATACTAACAGGAAGAAGCAATCAGCCCCAGCATTTT	CASSILTGRSNQPQHF
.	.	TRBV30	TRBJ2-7	TGTGGGGTCCAGGGTAGCTACGAGCAGTACTTC	CGVQGSYEQYF
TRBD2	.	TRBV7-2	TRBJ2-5	TGTGCCAGCAGCTTAGCTATAGCGGGGGGGCAAGAGACCCAGTACTTC	CASSLAIAGGQETQYF
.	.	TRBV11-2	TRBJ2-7	TGTGCCAGCAGCTTAGGCGCGGAACACCTCTACGAGCAGTACTTC	CASSLGAEHLYEQYF
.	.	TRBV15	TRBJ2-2	TGTGCCACCAGCAGAGGGCAGGGCAGAACCGGGGAGCTGTTTTTT	CATSRGQGRTGELFF
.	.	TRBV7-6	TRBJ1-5	TGTGCCAGCAGCTTAGAACAGGGACCGCAGCCCCAGCATTTT	CASSLEQGPQPQHF
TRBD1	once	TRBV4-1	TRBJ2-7	TGCGCCAGCAGCTCCCGGACAGGGACGGGGGAGCAGTACTTC	CASSSRTGTGEQYF
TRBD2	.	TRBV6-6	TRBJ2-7	TGTGCCAGCACCCCGACTAGCGGGGGATCGTACGAGCAGTACTTC	CASTPTSGGSYEQYF
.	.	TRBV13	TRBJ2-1	TGTGCCAGCAGCTCCTCGGTATCCCAATTCAATGAGCAGTTCTTC	CASSSSVSQFNEQFF
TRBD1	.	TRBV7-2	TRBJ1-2	TGTGCCAGCAGCTCCCGGACAGGCCAGGGGGGCTACACCTTC	CASSSRTGQGGYTF
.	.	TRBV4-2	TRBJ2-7	TGTGCCAGCAGCCAAGATTCCCAGACTCTCTACGAGCAGTACTTC	CASSQDSQTLYEQYF
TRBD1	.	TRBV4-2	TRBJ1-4	TGTGCCAGCAGCCAGCGACGGAGAGGGGGCCCGACTAATGAAAAACTGTTTTTT	CASSQRRRGGPTNEKLFF
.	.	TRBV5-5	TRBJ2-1	TGTGCCAGCAGCCTGGGACACAGCTCCTACAATGAGCAGTTCTTC	CASSLGHSSYNEQFF
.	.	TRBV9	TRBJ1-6	TGTGCCAGCAGCGTAGGAGCTAACTCCTATAATTCACCCCTCCACTTT	CASSVGANSYNSPLHF
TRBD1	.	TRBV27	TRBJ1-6	TGTGCCAGCAGTAGGACAGGGGCAAAGAATTCACCCCTCCACTTT	CASSRTGAKNSPLHF
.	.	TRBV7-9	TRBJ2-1	TGTGCCAGCAGCCTAGCTTGGTTCAGCTCCTACAATGAGCAGTTCTTC	CASSLAWFSSYNEQFF